Shown below are 24 T cell receptor beta chains from a single sample sequenced in a study of control samples from healthy donors and cancer patients. Some clones are missing from TCRdb's copy, which holds only in-frame ones; the method was immunoSEQ multiplex PCR. This table has 130,000 to 150,000 clones, more than 85% appearing once. Sequencing was done on a sample of blood. Every receptor here comes from a man aged 18-30 years in good health.

The chain has TRBV5-1 and TRBJ1-1, with D perhaps TRBD1 (6 bases). The CDR3 extends over 18 amino acids. Germline CDR1 reads SGHRS; CDR2 reads YFSETQ. V was cut by 2 bases and J by 1 base, with 21 bases left in between. In nucleotides, the CDR3 is TGCGCCAGCAGCTTTACCCCTAGGGGGGGTTTGGGGAACACTGAAGCTTTCTTT. The encoded protein is CASSFTPRGGLGNTEAFF.

The V and J genes are TRBV2 and TRBJ2-1; maybe TRBD1 (6 bases). Germline V gene sequence: CDR1 SNHLY, CDR2 FYNNEI. Trimming removed 8 bases from V and 5 bases from J, with 16 bases in between. The CDR3 contains 14 residues. This CDR3 is CASPYQGNHNEQFF. CDR3 coding DNA: TGTGCCAGCCCATACCAGGGGAATCACAATGAGCAGTTCTTC.

The J gene is TRBJ1-1, the V gene TRBV4-1; 9 nucleotides align to TRBD1. The CDR3 is 15 residues long. The trim removed 3 bases at V and 1 base at J, leaving 3 bases unmatched. Germline lookup yields CDR1 MGHRA and CDR2 YSYEKL. The CDR3 DNA follows: TGCGCCAGCAGCCAGGTACAGGGGGCGAACACTGAAGCTTTCTTT. Translated: CASSQVQGANTEAFF.

The genes are TRBV3-1 (or the pseudogene TRBV3-2) and TRBJ1-5; D is uncertain. The CDR3 is made up of 12 amino acids. Trimming shortened V by 3 bases and J by 5 bases, and 5 bases separated the two germline ends. The germline CDR1 and CDR2 sequences are LGHDT and YNNKEL (reference sequence). CDR3 DNA: TGTGCCAGCAGCCATGGCGATCAGCCCCAGCATTTT. It translates to CASSHGDQPQHF.

The CDR3 spells CASSLNGRSYNEQFF. The CDR3 DNA sequence: TGTGCCAGCAGCTTAAACGGACGCTCCTACAATGAGCAGTTCTTC. The chain carries TRBV11-3 and TRBJ2-1; D is undetermined. The CDR3 extends over 15 amino acids. Trimming pared 2 bases from V and 0 bases from J, leaving 8 bases between. Germline loops: CDR1 SGHNT, CDR2 YENEEA.

The chain combines TRBV4-2 with TRBJ2-7; D may be TRBD2 (6 bases). There are 16 residues in the CDR3. Germline V gene lookup returns CDR1 LGHNA and CDR2 YNFKEQ. V was trimmed by 0 bases and J by 1 base, leaving 13 bases between them. CDR3 in amino acids: CASSQDDGRTSYEQYF. CDR3 DNA: TGTGCCAGCAGCCAAGATGACGGGAGAACTTCCTACGAGCAGTACTTC.

This chain uses TRBV20-1 with TRBJ2-5; D uncertain. Germline CDR1 and CDR2: DFQATT and SNEGSKA (reference sequence). The CDR3 contains 17 residues. Trimming shortened V by 3 bases and J by 7 bases, and 27 bases separated the two germline ends. The CDR3 loop reads CSASSFGGERKTGTQYF. For the CDR3, the DNA is TGCAGTGCTAGTTCTTTTGGCGGCGAACGGAAAACGGGGACCCAGTACTTC.

This clone was counted only a few times. The chain combines TRBV4-3 with TRBJ1-2, with D possibly being TRBD1 (5 bases). The CDR3 extends over 17 amino acids. Trimming took off 2 bases at V and 0 bases at J, with 16 bases between the two ends. Per germline, CDR1 LGHNA and CDR2 YSLEER. The DNA for the CDR3 is TGCGCCAGCAGCCAAAGGGCCCAGACAGTCCCTAACTATGGCTACACCTTC. Translation gives CASSQRAQTVPNYGYTF.

The V gene is TRBV6-6, the J gene TRBJ2-5; 9 bases align to TRBD1. V was pared by 6 bases and J by 2 bases, with 7 bases of the junction left unmatched. The CDR3 is made up of 15 amino acids. Germline V CDR1 and CDR2: MNHNY, SVGAGI (reference sequence). The CDR3 DNA is TGTGCCAGCAGGACCGGACAGGGGCATCAAGAGACCCAGTACTTC. This encodes CASRTGQGHQETQYF.

This chain connects TRBV11-1 to TRBJ2-5, with 15 nucleotides matching TRBD2. The germline CDR1 and CDR2 sequences are SGHAT and FQDESV (reference sequence). V gave up 4 bases and J gave up 4 bases; unmatched junction bases: 1. The length of the CDR3 is 15 residues. As DNA, the CDR3 is TGTGCCAGCAGCTGGACTAGCGGGGGGGGAGAGACCCAGTACTTC. Encoded protein: CASSWTSGGGETQYF.

This chain links TRBV7-9 with TRBJ2-2, with a tentative D call TRBD2 (7 bases). Trimming removed 1 base at V and 6 bases at J, with 9 bases between. Germline lookup yields CDR1 SEHNR and CDR2 FQNEAQ (reference sequence). The CDR3 extends over 14 amino acids. The CDR3 here is CASSLGGGAGELFF. In DNA form, the CDR3 reads TGTGCCAGCAGCTTAGGCGGGGGCGCCGGGGAGCTGTTTTTT.

This clone was seen a handful of times. The chain joins TRBV29-1 to TRBJ2-1, with 12 bases identical to TRBD2. The V gene end was trimmed by 6 bases and the J gene end by 4 bases; junction bases not matched to a gene: 1. The germline V gene has CDR1 SQVTM and CDR2 ANQGSEA. The CDR3 extends over 13 amino acids. This CDR3 is CSVGTSGYNEQFF. In nucleotides, the CDR3 is TGCAGCGTAGGGACTAGCGGGTACAATGAGCAGTTCTTC.

V is TRBV6-1 and J is TRBJ2-7; possible D gene TRBD1, 6 bases. This CDR3 contains 15 residues. Germline V gives CDR1 MNHNS, CDR2 SASEGT. V was clipped by 1 base and J by 3 bases, with 13 bases between them. The CDR3 DNA is TGTGCCAGCAGTGAAGGCGACAGGAGATTCTACGAGCAGTACTTC. Its protein is CASSEGDRRFYEQYF.

The chain joins TRBV7-2 to TRBJ1-1; 9 bases map to TRBD1. Germline-derived CDR1 and CDR2 are SGHTA and FQGNSA. This CDR3 comprises 14 residues. Unmatched junction bases numbered 3, after V lost 2 bases and J lost 5 bases. DNA of the CDR3: TGTGCCAGCAGCTTAATCGACAGGGGGACTGAAGCTTTCTTT. It translates to CASSLIDRGTEAFF.

The chain has TRBV7-3 and TRBJ2-1; 11 bases line up with TRBD2. There are 18 residues in the CDR3. CDR1 and CDR2 (germline): SGHTA, FQGTGA. V lost 4 bases and J lost 4; bases outside the gene matches: 12. The CDR3 nucleotides are TGTGCCAGCAGCTCAGGGACTAGCGGCTCGGGACGTTACAATGAGCAGTTCTTC. Translating gives CASSSGTSGSGRYNEQFF.

CDR3 bases: TGTGCCAGCAGCCAAGATACGGGGAGGCGGGGTCACAATGAGCAGTTCTTC. This encodes CASSQDTGRRGHNEQFF. The chain is built from TRBV4-2 and TRBJ2-1, with D maybe TRBD2 (6 bases). V was clipped by 0 bases and J by 5 bases, with 17 bases between them. CDR3 length equals 17 residues. Germline lookup yields CDR1 LGHNA and CDR2 YNFKEQ.

The chain carries TRBV7-8 and TRBJ2-7; maybe TRBD2 (5 bases). This CDR3 has 12 amino acids. Per germline, CDR1 SGHVS and CDR2 FQNEAQ. Trimming removed 5 bases from V and 2 bases from J, with 7 bases in between. For the CDR3, the DNA is TGTGCCAGCAGCCCCGGGGCCTACGAGCAGTACTTC. Protein: CASSPGAYEQYF.

In its sample, this clone was seen once. V usage is TRBV12-3 or TRBV12-4 and J usage is TRBJ1-5; D is uncertain. Trimming shortened V by 6 bases and J by 5 bases, and 8 bases separated the two germline ends. This CDR3 comprises 12 residues. CDR3 DNA sequence: TGTGCCAGCAGCTCAGATGATCAGCCCCAGCATTTT. It codes for CASSSDDQPQHF.

The chain recombines TRBV2 with TRBJ1-4; tentatively, D is TRBD1 (5 bases). V gave up 6 bases and J gave up 7 bases, with 12 bases separating them. The length of the CDR3 is 13 residues. Germline CDR1 reads SNHLY; CDR2 reads FYNNEI. The CDR3 coding sequence is TGTGCCAGCAGCTTGGGACGGACTGAAAAACTGTTTTTT. Protein: CASSLGRTEKLFF.

The V gene is TRBV6-6, the J gene TRBJ2-1; D possibly corresponds to TRBD2 (5 bases). V lost 6 bases to trimming and J lost 7 bases, with 10 bases between them. Looked up from germline, CDR1 is MNHNY and CDR2 is SVGAGI (reference sequence). CDR3 size: 12 residues. The CDR3 DNA reads as TGTGCCAGCAGGTGGCCGGGGAATGAGCAGTTCTTC. Its protein product is CASRWPGNEQFF.

The count of this clone is one. CDR3 sequence (DNA): TGTGCCAGCAGTCGGACAGGGCCTTCTAACTATGGCTACACCTTC. Protein sequence: CASSRTGPSNYGYTF. The chain joins TRBV2 to TRBJ1-2; 8 bases align to TRBD1. The junction had 5 bases not matched to a gene; V was cut back by 5 bases and J by 0 bases. Germline CDR1 reads SNHLY; CDR2 reads FYNNEI. The CDR3 contains 15 residues. The full variable domain, its missing parts supplied by reference TRBV2 and TRBJ1-2, is EPEVTQTPSHQVTQMGQEVILRCVPISNHLYFYWYRQILGQKVEFLVSFYNNEISEKSEIFDDQFSVERPDGSNFTLKIRSTKLEDSAMYFCASSRTGPSNYGYTFGSGTRLTVV.

V is TRBV14 and J is TRBJ1-1; D unresolved. Trimming stripped 4 bases from V and 11 bases from J, with 14 bases between. Germline V gene data show CDR1 as SGHDN and CDR2 as FVKESK. The CDR3 is 12 amino acids. The CDR3 is CASSLSGSRAFF. The DNA of the CDR3 is TGTGCCAGCAGCCTCTCCGGCAGTCGGGCTTTCTTT.

The chain combines TRBV18 with TRBJ1-5, with TRBD1 as a possible D gene (5 bases). V gave up 0 bases and J gave up 1 base, with 10 bases separating them. This CDR3 comprises 16 residues. Germline CDR1 is KGHSH and CDR2 is LQKENI. The CDR3 reads CASSPPGERSNQPQHF. The DNA of the CDR3 is TGTGCCAGCTCACCACCGGGGGAAAGAAGCAATCAGCCCCAGCATTTT.

The chain carries TRBV5-5 and TRBJ2-7, with D hard to call. Trimming pared 0 bases from V and 0 bases from J, leaving 10 bases between. There are 15 residues in the CDR3. Germline CDR1 and CDR2: SGHKS and YYEKEE (reference sequence). The chain's CDR3 is CASSLAQIPSYEQYF. Written as DNA, the CDR3 is TGTGCCAGCAGCTTGGCTCAGATTCCCTCCTACGAGCAGTACTTC.